These 3 T cell receptor beta chains originate from one sample sequenced in a study of T cell repertoires in cytomegalovirus infection. Via MiXCR, TCRdb re-called the reads, giving one row per CDR3 protein. The sample includes around 900,000 distinct CDR3 sequences, around 30% of them seen just once. These TCRs are of unknown antigen specificity. The source was cultured CD8+ T cells from PBMCs, collected from culture after CMV antigen stimulation. These receptors were obtained from a human donor in good health (CMV status not recorded). Some clones in this sample may be carry-over from other donors' samples.

This clonotype was counted at least ten times. The rearrangement uses TRBV7-2 and TRBJ2-7, with 9 bases identical to TRBD1. This CDR3 region has 15 residues. CDR1 and CDR2 (germline): SGHTA, FQGNSA. With 5 bases clipped from V and 3 bases from J, the junction kept 8 bases outside the gene matches. The CDR3 region has the DNA TGTGCCAGCAGCGTGTCCGGGACAGGGCACTACGAGCAGTACGTC. Residues: CASSVSGTGHYEQYV.

This clonotype was seen repeatedly, ten times or more. The rearrangement uses TRBV7-2 and TRBJ2-4, with unresolved D. This CDR3 contains 17 residues. The ends were cut back, 4 bases at V and 0 bases at J, with 16 bases in the middle. Germline loops: CDR1 SGHTA, CDR2 FQGNSA. The CDR3: CASSSLGRGLAKNIQYF. For the CDR3, the DNA is TGTGCCAGCAGCTCCCTGGGTAGAGGCCTAGCCAAAAACATTCAGTACTTC.

The J gene is TRBJ1-1, the V gene TRBV5-6; 7 nucleotides align to TRBD1. The CDR3 loop spans 16 amino acids. V trimming: 8 bases; J trimming: 4 bases; junction bases outside the gene matches: 17. Germline V gene lookup returns CDR1 SGHDT and CDR2 YYEEEE. In DNA, the CDR3 is TGTGCCAGTATTTCCCTCCGGGACAGCTCATTCACTGAAGCTTTCTTT. Translation: CASISLRDSSFTEAFF. The full variable domain, its missing parts supplied by reference TRBV5-6 and TRBJ1-1, is DAGVTQSPTHLIKTRGQQVTLRCSPKSGHDTVSWYQQALGQGPQFIFQYYEEEERQRGNFPDRFSGHQFPNYSSELNVNALLLGDSALYLCASISLRDSSFTEAFFGQGTRLTVV.